A single sample gave rise to the 27 T cell receptor beta chains below, sequenced in a study of cytomegalovirus exposure and HLA in healthy donors. Vbeta (60) and Jbeta (13) primers were used in the PCR. The method was immunoSEQ multiplex PCR; TCRdb's version includes in-frame clones alone and lacks a portion of them. Of around 99,000 clones in the sample, around three quarters were seen once. The material sequenced was PBMCs. The receptors come from a male donor in good health and CMV-seronegative.

With regard to this clone: Other DNA sequences in the same sample also yield this CDR3. The rearrangement uses TRBV29-1 and TRBJ1-1, with D perhaps TRBD1 (5 bases). Germline V lookup: CDR1 SQVTM, CDR2 ANQGSEA. This CDR3 comprises 13 residues. V gave up 6 bases and J gave up 0 bases, with 11 bases separating them. The CDR3 here is CSVVTGVNTEAFF. In DNA, the CDR3 is TGCAGCGTGGTGACGGGGGTGAACACTGAAGCTTTCTTT.

This rearrangement joins TRBV5-6 to TRBJ1-1; D is possibly TRBD1 (6 bases). The CDR3 runs 15 residues. Germline values: CDR1 SGHDT, CDR2 YYEEEE. Trimming stripped 4 bases from V and 2 bases from J, with 15 bases between. The CDR3 nucleotides read TGTGCCAGCAGCGAGCGGACAGAGCAAAACACTGAAGCTTTCTTT. Encoded protein: CASSERTEQNTEAFF.

V gene TRBV30 combines with J gene TRBJ1-3, with TRBD1 matching over 12 bases. Germline V lookup: CDR1 GTSNPN, CDR2 SVGIG (reference sequence). Germline trimming cut 2 bases from V and 6 bases from J; bases unmatched to any gene: 8. CDR3 size: 16 residues. The CDR3 DNA reads TGTGCCTGGAGTTCTCCGGGACAGGGGGCCAAAAACACCATATATTTT. This sequence encodes CAWSSPGQGAKNTIYF. The complete variable domain, with remaining parts taken from reference TRBV30 and TRBJ1-3, reads SQTIHQWPATLVQPVGSPLSLECTVEGTSNPNLYWYRQAAGRGLQLLFYSVGIGQISSEVPQNLSASRPQDRQFILSSKKLLLSDSGFYLCAWSSPGQGAKNTIYFGEGSWLTVV.

The table lists this clone with a count of one. The V call is TRBV27, the J call TRBJ2-7, with 11 nucleotides matching TRBD1. The CDR3 is 17 residues long. V lost 2 bases, J lost 3 bases, and 9 bases stayed unmatched. Germline CDR1 MNHEY, CDR2 SMNVEV (reference sequence). The CDR3 here is CASSLISGGQGGYEQYF. In DNA, the CDR3 is TGTGCCAGCAGTTTAATCTCGGGGGGACAGGGGGGCTACGAGCAGTACTTC.

Concerning this clone: As the CDR3 is not closed by the conserved phenylalanine or tryptophan, this likely results from a read error. V and J are TRBV6-5 and TRBJ1-1; D perhaps matches TRBD1 (5 bases). The germline CDR1 and CDR2 sequences are MNHEY and SVGAGI. This CDR3 has 15 residues. V lost 5 bases to trimming and J lost 1 base, with 14 bases between them. In DNA, the CDR3 is TGTGCCAGCAGTGCCTCAGGGTCGAAGAACACTGAAGCTTTCTCT. This gives the protein CASSASGSKNTEAFS.

V gene TRBV27 combines with J gene TRBJ2-7; D is perhaps TRBD2 (6 bases). Deletions cut 5 bases from V and 0 bases from J, with 17 bases between. This CDR3 has 16 residues. CDR1 is MNHEY and CDR2 is SMNVEV in the germline V gene (reference sequence). CDR3 sequence (DNA): TGTGCCAGCAGTCCGATGAAATACGGGAGCTCCTACGAGCAGTACTTC. Translation gives CASSPMKYGSSYEQYF.

This chain uses TRBV13 with TRBJ1-2, with 12 bases fitting TRBD1. The CDR3 spans 17 residues. Germline V gives CDR1 PRHDT, CDR2 FYEKMQ (reference sequence). Trimming cost V 2 bases and J 5 bases; bases outside gene matches: 9. For the CDR3, the DNA is TGTGCCAGCAGCTTAACTGGGACAGGGGGCGCGGTGTATGGCTACACCTTC. Translating it yields CASSLTGTGGAVYGYTF. Variable domain in full (rest from reference TRBV13 and TRBJ1-2): AAGVIQSPRHLIKEKRETATLKCYPIPRHDTVYWYQQGPGQDPQFLISFYEKMQSDKGSIPDRFSAQQFSDYHSELNMSSLELGDSALYFCASSLTGTGGAVYGYTFGSGTRLTVV.

This chain uses TRBV7-9 with TRBJ1-2; D possibly corresponds to TRBD1 (5 bases). Germline CDR1 reads SEHNR; CDR2 reads FQNEAQ (reference sequence). Trimming took 1 base from V and 6 from J, leaving 12 bases between them. This CDR3 spans 14 amino acids. CDR3 nucleotide sequence: TGTGCCAGCAGCTTAGTTGCGTCAGGGAATGGCTACACCTTC. It specifies CASSLVASGNGYTF.

This sequence joins TRBV11-2 and TRBJ1-4; the D is unclear. V was clipped by 6 bases and J by 2 bases, with 13 bases between them. The germline gives CDR1 SGHAT, CDR2 FQNNGV. The CDR3 spans 15 residues. CDR3 amino acids: CASRSWSGTNEKLFF. CDR3 in DNA: TGTGCCAGCAGGTCTTGGAGCGGCACTAATGAAAAACTGTTTTTT.

The CDR3 bases are TGTGCCAGCAGCGGCCGTGGAGGGCGGCTTACCTTATCTGATCAGCCCCAGCATTTT. Translated: CASSGRGGRLTLSDQPQHF. The chain uses TRBV7-9 and TRBJ1-5; D is unresolved. Germline values: CDR1 SEHNR, CDR2 FQNEAQ (reference sequence). Trimming shortened V by 5 bases and J by 5 bases, and 28 bases separated the two germline ends. There are 19 residues in the CDR3.

The V call is TRBV27, the J call TRBJ1-5; D perhaps matches TRBD1 (6 bases). There are 13 residues in the CDR3. V was trimmed by 4 bases and J by 7 bases, leaving 11 bases between them. In germline, CDR1 is MNHEY, CDR2 SMNVEV (reference sequence). CDR3 sequence (DNA): TGTGCCAGCAGTTGGACAGAGGAGCAGCCCCAGCATTTT. Translation gives CASSWTEEQPQHF.

This chain joins TRBV4-1 and TRBJ2-2; perhaps TRBD2 as D (6 bases). Germline lookup yields CDR1 MGHRA and CDR2 YSYEKL. The CDR3 contains 14 residues. Deletions cut 1 base from V and 8 bases from J, with 11 bases between. Here the CDR3 reads CASSQVGSGGELFF. CDR3 nucleotides: TGCGCCAGCAGCCAAGTGGGAAGCGGGGGGGAGCTGTTTTTT.

V gene TRBV27 combines with J gene TRBJ2-3; the D gene is possibly TRBD2 (5 bases). The length of the CDR3 is 14 residues. Per germline, CDR1 MNHEY and CDR2 SMNVEV (reference sequence). The V end was cut by 5 bases, the J end by 4 bases, with 13 bases between. CDR3 loop: CASSLTTVADTQYF. The CDR3 nucleotides are TGTGCCAGCAGTCTGACTACAGTCGCAGATACGCAGTATTTT.

This clone appeared a few times. The V gene is TRBV7-9, the J gene TRBJ1-4; weak D call: TRBD1 (6 bases). The CDR3 length is 15 residues. V was cut by 7 bases and J by 3 bases, with 15 bases left in between. Per the germline V gene, CDR1 is SEHNR and CDR2 is FQNEAQ (reference sequence). The CDR3: CASIPTGLANEKLFF. In nucleotides, the CDR3 is TGTGCCAGCATCCCCACAGGGCTTGCTAATGAAAAACTGTTTTTT.

The V call is TRBV13, the J call TRBJ1-4; 12 nucleotides match TRBD1. In germline, CDR1 is PRHDT, CDR2 FYEKMQ (reference sequence). This CDR3 spans 17 amino acids. Trimming cost V 5 bases and J 2 bases; bases outside gene matches: 6. The CDR3 is CASSQGQGAPTNEKLFF. The CDR3 DNA is TGTGCCAGCAGCCAGGGACAGGGGGCGCCTACTAATGAAAAACTGTTTTTT.

The chain employs TRBV21-1 and TRBJ2-4; the table names TRBD2, a call not compared with the DNA. TRBV21-1 is a recognized pseudogene. The CDR3 length is 16 residues. CDR3 DNA: TGTGCCAGCAGCAAAGATGGCAGACTAGCCAAAAACATTCAGTACTTC. It codes for CASSKDGRLAKNIQYF.

This clone was observed a single time. The rearrangement links TRBV29-1 to TRBJ1-1, with 10 bases that match TRBD1. With 3 bases clipped from V and 4 bases from J, the junction kept 8 bases outside the gene matches. Germline CDR1 is SQVTM and CDR2 is ANQGSEA. CDR3 length equals 15 residues. The CDR3, as DNA: TGCAGCGTTGAGAGACAGGGGGCGCCGGGCACTGAAGCTTTCTTT. Translation: CSVERQGAPGTEAFF. The entire variable domain, with the rest obtained from reference TRBV29-1 and TRBJ1-1, is as follows: SAVISQKPSRDICQRGTSLTIQCQVDSQVTMMFWYRQQPGQSLTLIATANQGSEATYESGFVIDKFPISRPNLTFSTLTVSNMSPEDSSIYLCSVERQGAPGTEAFFGQGTRLTVV.

J is TRBJ2-5 and V is TRBV10-1; D uncertain. The end of the DNA is better explained by TRBJ2-7, so the J call may be wrong. This CDR3 spans 13 amino acids. The V gene's germline CDR1 is WNHNN and CDR2 SYGVQD (reference sequence). The CDR3 DNA is TGCGCCAGCAGTGAGTCACTCTCCTACGAGCAGTACTTC. This encodes CASSESLSYEQYF.

The chain has TRBV5-4 and TRBJ2-1; D might be TRBD2 (6 bases). The CDR3 covers 14 residues. V was cut by 3 bases and J by 5 bases, with 12 bases left in between. Germline assignment: CDR1 SGHNT and CDR2 YYREEE (reference sequence). This CDR3 is CASSSRDSNNEQFF. Written as DNA, the CDR3 is TGTGCCAGCAGCTCTCGGGACTCAAACAATGAGCAGTTCTTC.

This clone was detected a few times. The rearrangement links TRBV5-1 to TRBJ2-5; D is perhaps TRBD2 (6 bases). V shed 0 bases and J shed 5 bases, with 8 bases lying between them. Germline-derived CDR1 and CDR2 are SGHRS and YFSETQ. The CDR3 totals 13 residues. The CDR3 DNA follows: TGCGCCAGCAGCTTGGAGGCGGGGGAGACCCAGTACTTC. This translates into CASSLEAGETQYF.

This sequence joins TRBV7-3 and TRBJ1-1; 8 bases are shared with TRBD1. Unmatched junction bases numbered 10, after V lost 0 bases and J lost 1 base. The CDR3 runs to 18 residues. The germline V gene encodes CDR1 SGHTA and CDR2 FQGTGA. The CDR3 region has the DNA TGTGCCAGCAGCTTAACGGCGAGGGACAGGATCCCGAACACTGAAGCTTTCTTT. This gives the protein CASSLTARDRIPNTEAFF. The entire variable domain, with the rest obtained from reference TRBV7-3 and TRBJ1-1, is as follows: GAGVSQTPSNKVTEKGKYVELRCDPISGHTALYWYRQSLGQGPEFLIYFQGTGAADDSGLPNDRFFAVRPEGSVSTLKIQRTERGDSAVYLCASSLTARDRIPNTEAFFGQGTRLTVV.

This clone was found a few times. The chain employs TRBV29-1 and TRBJ2-5, with D tentatively TRBD1 (6 bases). V lost 7 bases, J lost 4 bases, and 13 bases lay in between. Germline assignment: CDR1 SQVTM and CDR2 ANQGSEA. The length of the CDR3 is 12 residues. The DNA of the CDR3 is TGCAGCGCGGGAACAGGGCTAGAGACCCAGTACTTC. Its translation: CSAGTGLETQYF.

The V and J genes are TRBV28 and TRBJ2-3; 8 bases match TRBD1. The CDR3 loop spans 16 amino acids. J lost 3 bases, V lost 5 bases, and 10 bases had no gene match. In germline, CDR1 is MDHEN, CDR2 SYDVKM. CDR3 DNA sequence: TGTGCCAGCAGTCCTGCCGGCAGGGGGCGGACAGATACGCAGTATTTT. Its protein is CASSPAGRGRTDTQYF.

The chain links TRBV18 to TRBJ1-5; maybe TRBD1 (5 bases). The V gene's germline CDR1 is KGHSH and CDR2 LQKENI. The CDR3 consists of 14 residues. V dropped 2 bases and J dropped 5 bases, with 10 bases sitting between them. The DNA for the CDR3 is TGTGCCAGCTCACCAGGTCGGGGGGATCAGCCCCAGCATTTT. Translated, it gives CASSPGRGDQPQHF.

The DNA of the CDR3 is TGTGCCAGCAGCTCCCGACTAGCGGGAGGTCTCAATGAGCAGTTCTTC. Translation gives CASSSRLAGGLNEQFF. The rearrangement uses TRBV7-3 and TRBJ2-1, with 13 bases that match TRBD2. This CDR3 is 16 amino acids long. V shed 4 bases, J shed 6 bases, and the junction held 6 bases outside the gene matches. Germline assignment: CDR1 SGHTA and CDR2 FQGTGA.

The rearrangement links TRBV5-1 to TRBJ2-7, with D unclear. This CDR3 is built from 15 residues. Trimming removed 1 base from V and 2 bases from J, with 13 bases in between. CDR1 and CDR2 (germline): SGHRS, YFSETQ. DNA of the CDR3: TGCGCCAGCAGCTTGAGTGGCCAATCACCCTACGAGCAGTACTTC. Amino acids: CASSLSGQSPYEQYF.

This clone was observed a single time. This chain links TRBV19 with TRBJ1-5; D unclear. Per the germline V gene, CDR1 is LNHDA and CDR2 is SQIVND (reference sequence). The CDR3 is 17 residues long. Trimming took 1 base from V and 0 from J, leaving 13 bases between them. CDR3 amino acids: CASSIGPELYSNQPQHF. CDR3 sequence (DNA): TGTGCCAGTAGTATAGGTCCCGAACTATATAGCAATCAGCCCCAGCATTTT.